These T cell receptor beta chains were read from a single sample in a study of cytomegalovirus exposure and HLA in healthy donors. Clones were read by immunoSEQ multiplex PCR, and TCRdb kept only the in-frame ones, dropping some. Found here are 150,000 to 200,000 clones, around 80% of them singletons; the top ten hold 0.9% to 1.1%. Specimen: PBMCs. The receptors were gathered from a woman between 40 and 50 years old in good health and CMV-seronegative. Both conserved end residues are part of each CDR3. D genes are given only for firm matches. The size field is filled for only some rows; it gives once, few, many or a size class.

J: TRBJ2-7; size: -; V: TRBV7-9; D: TRBD1; CDR3: CASSSRRTRDRGAPYEQYF; DNA: TGTGCCAGCAGCTCCAGGCGGACTCGGGACAGGGGAGCGCCCTACGAGCAGTACTTC
J: TRBJ1-2; size: -; V: TRBV19; D: -; CDR3: CASSVMGLDNYGYTF; DNA: TGTGCCAGTTCTGTGATGGGCCTCGATAACTATGGCTACACCTTC
J: TRBJ2-2; size: -; V: TRBV28; D: TRBD2; CDR3: CASREGMNTGELFF; DNA: TGTGCCAGTCGGGAGGGGATGAACACCGGGGAGCTGTTTTTT
J: TRBJ2-7; size: -; V: TRBV7-9; D: -; CDR3: CASSPWTDYEQYF; DNA: TGTGCCAGCAGCCCTTGGACAGACTACGAGCAGTACTTC
J: TRBJ1-2; size: -; V: TRBV7-7; D: TRBD1; CDR3: CASSLMGFRDRWGANYGYTF; DNA: TGTGCTAGCAGCTTAATGGGCTTCCGGGACAGGTGGGGGGCTAACTATGGCTACACCTTC
J: TRBJ2-2; size: -; V: TRBV2; D: TRBD2; CDR3: CASTLAGGPGGELFF; DNA: TGTGCCAGCACACTAGCGGGAGGGCCGGGCGGGGAGCTGTTTTTT
J: TRBJ2-5; size: -; V: TRBV28; D: TRBD1; CDR3: CASSVGQGARVGETQYF; DNA: TGTGCCAGCAGTGTAGGACAGGGGGCGAGGGTAGGGGAGACCCAGTACTTC
J: TRBJ1-5; size: -; V: TRBV19; D: -; CDR3: CASSIGGHQPQHF; DNA: TGTGCCAGTAGTATAGGGGGGCATCAGCCCCAGCATTTT
J: TRBJ2-2; size: -; V: TRBV15; D: TRBD1; CDR3: CAPKSGTGNTGELFF; DNA: TGTGCCCCCAAATCCGGGACAGGGAACACCGGGGAGCTGTTTTTT
J: TRBJ2-7; size: -; V: TRBV27; D: -; CDR3: CASSSTPGLHSYEQYF; DNA: TGTGCCAGCTCCTCTACTCCGGGACTCCACTCCTACGAGCAGTACTTC
J: TRBJ1-1; size: -; V: TRBV18; D: -; CDR3: CASSPPSRNTEAFF; DNA: TGTGCCAGCTCACCACCATCCAGGAACACTGAAGCTTTCTTT
J: TRBJ1-2; size: -; V: TRBV28; D: TRBD1; CDR3: CASSPSGTGGLYYYGYTF; DNA: TGTGCCAGCAGTCCCTCCGGGACAGGGGGTCTTTATTACTATGGCTACACCTTC
J: TRBJ2-1; size: -; V: TRBV19; D: TRBD2; CDR3: CASSIGVAGVLFSYNEQFF; DNA: TGTGCCAGTAGTATCGGGGTAGCGGGAGTACTTTTCTCCTACAATGAGCAGTTCTTC
J: TRBJ2-5; size: -; V: TRBV19; D: TRBD1; CDR3: CASSRQGTQETQYF; DNA: TGTGCCAGTAGCAGACAGGGGACACAAGAGACCCAGTACTTC
J: TRBJ1-2; size: -; V: TRBV13; D: TRBD1; CDR3: CASSGRGGTGAMGYTF; DNA: TGTGCCAGCAGCGGGAGAGGGGGGACAGGGGCGATGGGCTACACCTTC
J: TRBJ1-5; size: -; V: TRBV2; D: -; CDR3: CASWGLNQPQHF; DNA: TGTGCCAGTTGGGGACTCAATCAGCCCCAGCATTTT
J: TRBJ2-7; size: -; V: TRBV27; D: TRBD2; CDR3: CASSPLGLAGNHEQYF; DNA: TGTGCCAGCAGTCCATTGGGACTAGCGGGAAACCACGAGCAGTACTTC
J: TRBJ2-7; size: -; V: TRBV28; D: TRBD2; CDR3: CASTQGGTSGYEQYF; DNA: TGTGCCAGCACCCAAGGGGGGACTAGCGGTTACGAGCAGTACTTC
J: TRBJ2-1; size: -; V: TRBV19; D: TRBD1; CDR3: CASSIPRTGGKSEQFF; DNA: TGTGCCAGTAGTATACCTAGGACAGGGGGCAAAAGTGAGCAGTTCTTC
J: TRBJ2-5; size: -; V: TRBV5-1; D: TRBD2; CDR3: CASSWEWTSGKETQYF; DNA: TGCGCCAGCAGCTGGGAATGGACTAGCGGGAAAGAGACCCAGTACTTC
J: TRBJ2-1; size: once; V: TRBV7-7; D: -; CDR3: CASSHTSVNEQFF; DNA: TGTGCTAGCAGCCATACGAGCGTCAATGAGCAGTTCTTC
J: TRBJ2-7; size: -; V: TRBV7-3; D: TRBD2; CDR3: CASSTGLAGGYEQYF; DNA: TGTGCCAGCAGCACCGGACTAGCGGGCGGCTACGAGCAGTACTTC
J: TRBJ2-7; size: -; V: TRBV13; D: TRBD2; CDR3: CASSSSPSTSGPYEQYF; DNA: TGTGCCAGCAGCTCATCACCCTCGACTAGCGGGCCCTACGAGCAGTACTTC
J: TRBJ2-2; size: -; V: TRBV11-2; D: -; CDR3: CASSLVLNTGELFF; DNA: TGTGCCAGCAGCTTAGTACTTAACACCGGGGAGCTGTTTTTT
J: TRBJ1-1; size: once; V: TRBV13; D: -; CDR3: CASSSRIGGGTEAFF; DNA: TGTGCCAGCAGCTCGCGGATAGGAGGAGGAACTGAAGCTTTCTTT
J: TRBJ1-5; size: -; V: TRBV29-1; D: -; CDR3: CSGGDGHNQPQHF; DNA: TGCAGCGGGGGGGACGGACACAATCAGCCCCAGCATTTT
J: TRBJ2-2; size: -; V: TRBV7-8; D: -; CDR3: CASLGATTNTGELFF; DNA: TGTGCCAGCCTGGGGGCCACAACGAACACCGGGGAGCTGTTTTTT
J: TRBJ2-2; size: -; V: TRBV19; D: TRBD1; CDR3: CASSAQPGTGTSNTGELFF; DNA: TGTGCCAGTAGTGCCCAACCCGGGACAGGTACTTCGAACACCGGGGAGCTGTTTTTT
J: TRBJ2-1; size: -; V: TRBV25-1; D: TRBD2; CDR3: CASSEGVGGRDAEQFF; DNA: TGTGCCAGCAGTGAGGGGGTGGGCGGGAGAGACGCTGAGCAGTTCTTC
J: TRBJ1-2; size: once; V: TRBV7-9; D: TRBD1; CDR3: CASSPTGDYGYTF; DNA: TGTGCCAGCAGCCCGACAGGGGACTATGGCTACACCTTC
J: TRBJ2-2; size: -; V: TRBV30; D: -; CDR3: CAWSQKGPGELFF; DNA: TGTGCCTGGAGTCAGAAGGGGCCCGGGGAGCTGTTTTTT
J: TRBJ2-7; size: -; V: TRBV28; D: -; CDR3: CASSFITYEQYF; DNA: TGTGCCAGCAGTTTCATCACCTACGAGCAGTACTTC
J: TRBJ2-1; size: -; V: TRBV7-2; D: -; CDR3: CASSLDPRGVLPEQFF; DNA: TGTGCCAGCAGCTTAGACCCCAGGGGCGTACTACCGGAGCAGTTCTTC
J: TRBJ1-2; size: -; V: TRBV9; D: -; CDR3: CASSATTGKNGYTF; DNA: TGTGCCAGCAGCGCAACAACAGGGAAAAATGGCTACACCTTC
J: TRBJ2-1; size: few; V: TRBV7-3; D: TRBD2; CDR3: CASSLLAGGEDEQFF; DNA: TGTGCCAGCAGCTTACTAGCGGGAGGGGAAGATGAGCAGTTCTTC
J: TRBJ2-5; size: few; V: TRBV28; D: TRBD2; CDR3: CASSLGLAGNIIEETQYF; DNA: TGTGCCAGCAGTTTAGGGCTAGCGGGGAATATAATAGAAGAGACCCAGTACTTC
J: TRBJ1-2; size: once; V: TRBV6-5; D: -; CDR3: CASRIQGGYTF; DNA: TGTGCCAGCAGAATCCAGGGTGGCTACACCTTC
J: TRBJ1-1; size: few; V: TRBV7-8; D: TRBD1; CDR3: CASSLSGTANTEAFF; DNA: TGTGCCAGCAGCTTAAGTGGGACAGCAAACACTGAAGCTTTCTTT
J: TRBJ2-7; size: -; V: TRBV7-9; D: -; CDR3: CASSLAGHAYEQYF; DNA: TGTGCCAGCAGCTTAGCGGGACATGCCTACGAGCAGTACTTC
J: TRBJ2-2; size: few; V: TRBV5-1; D: TRBD1; CDR3: CASSWDRVGTAGELFF; DNA: TGCGCCAGCAGTTGGGACAGGGTTGGAACTGCCGGGGAGCTGTTTTTT
J: TRBJ2-3; size: -; V: TRBV30; D: TRBD2; CDR3: CAWTGLATDTQYF; DNA: TGTGCCTGGACTGGACTAGCAACCGATACGCAGTATTTT
J: TRBJ2-1; size: -; V: TRBV30; D: -; CDR3: CAWSSGYPYNEQFF; DNA: TGTGCCTGGAGTTCGGGATATCCTTACAATGAGCAGTTCTTC
J: TRBJ2-7; size: -; V: TRBV5-8; D: -; CDR3: CASSLRESYEQYF; DNA: TGTGCCAGCAGCTTGAGGGAGTCCTACGAGCAGTACTTC